These T cell receptor beta chains were read from a single sample in a study of cytomegalovirus exposure and HLA in healthy donors. The data were produced by immunoSEQ multiplex PCR, yet TCRdb's version contains in-frame clones alone and is incomplete. This sample contains about 140,000 clones. Sequencing input: PBMCs. Receptors originate from a woman aged 18 to 35 in good health and CMV-seronegative. The CDR3 runs from the conserved cysteine through the conserved F or W. Fields, in order: D gene, J gene, V gene, CDR3 protein, CDR3 DNA. D genes are given only for firm matches.

TRBD1 TRBJ2-1 TRBV11-2 CASSRTGTEDRQFF TGTGCCAGCAGTCGGACCGGGACAGAGGATCGGCAGTTCTTC
NA TRBJ1-2 TRBV6-5 CASREWEAAYGYTF TGTGCCAGCAGAGAGTGGGAGGCGGCTTATGGCTACACCTTC
TRBD2 TRBJ2-4 TRBV19 CASSLGLAGAKNIQYF TGTGCCAGTAGTCTTGGACTAGCGGGAGCCAAAAACATTCAGTACTTC
TRBD1 TRBJ1-2 TRBV30 CAWTKDRAGWGYTF TGTGCCTGGACCAAGGACAGGGCGGGTTGGGGCTACACCTTC
NA TRBJ2-3 TRBV19 CASSFVAPPNTDTQYF TGTGCCAGTAGTTTCGTAGCCCCTCCAAACACAGATACGCAGTATTTT
NA TRBJ1-2 TRBV19 CASSHRATDGYTF TGTGCCAGTAGTCACAGGGCCACGGATGGCTACACCTTC
NA TRBJ2-1 TRBV5-1 CASSLQAGEQFF TGCGCCAGCAGCTTACAAGCGGGTGAGCAGTTCTTC
TRBD1 TRBJ1-4 TRBV5-6 CASSTQGAYEKLFF TGTGCCAGCAGCACACAGGGGGCGTATGAAAAACTGTTTTTT
NA TRBJ2-1 TRBV5-1 CASSWDTSVSYNEQFF TGCGCCAGCAGCTGGGACACTAGCGTATCCTACAATGAGCAGTTCTTC
TRBD1 TRBJ1-5 TRBV28 CASSPGGRGHQPQHF TGTGCCAGCAGTCCCGGCGGCAGGGGGCATCAGCCCCAGCATTTT
TRBD1 TRBJ2-3 TRBV7-7 CASSRTGGFADTQYF TGTGCCAGCAGCAGGACAGGGGGATTCGCAGATACGCAGTATTTT
NA TRBJ1-1 TRBV14 CASSLAVNTEAFF TGTGCCAGCAGCTTAGCGGTGAACACTGAAGCTTTCTTT
TRBD1 TRBJ2-1 TRBV7-9 CASPRDRGYNEQFF TGTGCCAGCCCCCGGGACAGGGGTTACAATGAGCAGTTCTTC
NA TRBJ2-5 TRBV7-7 CASSLAYGQETQYF TGTGCTAGCAGCTTAGCGTACGGCCAAGAGACCCAGTACTTC
NA TRBJ1-2 TRBV19 CASRLEGANYGYTF TGTGCCAGTAGGCTAGAGGGTGCAAACTATGGCTACACCTTC
NA TRBJ2-2 TRBV19 CASKLAGANTGELFF TGTGCCAGTAAGTTGGCAGGGGCGAACACCGGGGAGCTGTTTTTT
TRBD1 TRBJ1-1 TRBV29-1 CSADRGGDTEAFF TGCAGCGCCGACAGGGGAGGGGACACTGAAGCTTTCTTT
TRBD2 TRBJ2-5 TRBV6-5 CATSESGRGKTQYF TGTGCCACCTCGGAGAGCGGGAGAGGAAAGACCCAGTACTTC
TRBD2 TRBJ2-1 TRBV11-3 CASSLLAGGLNEQFF TGTGCCAGCAGCTTATTGGCGGGAGGCCTCAATGAGCAGTTCTTC
TRBD1 TRBJ1-5 TRBV29-1 CSVVTGGSVGNQPQHF TGCAGCGTTGTGACAGGGGGCTCCGTTGGCAATCAGCCCCAGCATTTT
NA TRBJ2-1 TRBV19 CASTPGKSHNEQFF TGTGCCAGTACCCCGGGGAAATCACACAATGAGCAGTTCTTC
NA TRBJ2-2 TRBV19 CASRQGVTGELFF TGTGCCAGTAGACAGGGAGTCACCGGGGAGCTGTTTTTT
TRBD1 TRBJ1-3 TRBV30 CAWNNQGVYSGNTIYF TGTGCCTGGAACAATCAGGGGGTGTACTCTGGAAACACCATATATTTT
NA TRBJ2-3 TRBV7-2 CASSLGAASFTDTQYF TGTGCCAGCAGCTTAGGCGCGGCTAGTTTCACAGATACGCAGTATTTT
NA TRBJ2-1 TRBV11-3 CASSLTGAYNEQFF TGTGCCAGCAGCTTAACGGGAGCTTACAATGAGCAGTTCTTC
TRBD2 TRBJ2-5 TRBV7-9 CASSFLAGSETQYF TGTGCCAGCAGCTTTCTAGCGGGATCCGAGACCCAGTACTTC
NA TRBJ2-7 TRBV5-4 CASSFPGSPYEQYF TGTGCCAGCAGCTTCCCGGGATCCCCCTACGAGCAGTACTTC
TRBD1 TRBJ2-5 TRBV6-5 CASSYGTGLETQYF TGTGCCAGCAGTTACGGGACAGGGTTGGAGACCCAGTACTTC
TRBD2 TRBJ2-3 TRBV5-1 CASSLDVGRADTQYF TGCGCCAGCAGCTTGGACGTCGGGAGGGCAGATACGCAGTATTTT
TRBD1 TRBJ1-4 TRBV15 CATSMNRGTNEKLFF TGTGCCACCAGCATGAACAGGGGGACTAATGAAAAACTGTTTTTT
NA TRBJ2-2 TRBV19 CASSRWGRDTGELFF TGTGCCAGTAGTAGGTGGGGGCGGGACACCGGGGAGCTGTTTTTT
NA TRBJ2-7 TRBV7-9 CASSLGGVSYEQYF TGTGCCAGCAGCTTAGGCGGGGTCTCCTACGAGCAGTACTTC
TRBD2 TRBJ2-5 TRBV27 CAGRGLAGEETQYF TGTGCCGGCAGAGGCCTAGCGGGAGAAGAGACCCAGTACTTC
TRBD1 TRBJ2-5 TRBV5-4 CASRGARTGQETQYF TGTGCCAGCAGGGGAGCAAGGACAGGGCAAGAGACCCAGTACTTC
TRBD2 TRBJ2-1 TRBV7-9 CASRVGLAGENEQFF TGTGCCAGCAGGGTGGGACTAGCGGGGGAAAATGAGCAGTTCTTC
TRBD1 TRBJ1-5 TRBV18 CASSQSEGRGLNQPQHF TGTGCCAGCTCACAAAGCGAGGGCAGGGGGCTTAATCAGCCCCAGCATTTT
NA TRBJ1-3 TRBV4-1 CASSFRGGNTIYF TGCGCCAGCAGCTTCAGGGGTGGAAACACCATATATTTT
NA TRBJ1-4 TRBV30 CAWSYGDFSEKLFF TGTGCCTGGAGTTACGGCGACTTCTCTGAAAAACTGTTTTTT
TRBD1 TRBJ1-2 TRBV2 CASGEFRGTHYGYTF TGTGCCAGCGGAGAGTTCAGGGGGACCCACTATGGCTACACCTTC
NA TRBJ1-5 TRBV6-6 CASSYSPDINQPQHF TGTGCCAGCAGTTACTCGCCGGACATCAATCAGCCCCAGCATTTT
TRBD2 TRBJ2-7 TRBV10-3 CAISGMRLAGEGEQYF TGTGCCATCAGTGGAATGAGACTAGCGGGAGAAGGCGAGCAGTACTTC
NA TRBJ1-4 TRBV11-2 CASSLGTVNEKLFF TGTGCCAGCAGCCTAGGTACAGTTAATGAAAAACTGTTTTTT
NA TRBJ2-7 TRBV25-1 CASSDNRYGDEQYF TGTGCCAGCAGTGATAACAGGTATGGTGACGAGCAGTACTTC
TRBD1 TRBJ2-2 TRBV5-1 CASRSGQGENTGELFF TGCGCCAGCAGATCCGGACAGGGTGAGAACACCGGGGAGCTGTTTTTT